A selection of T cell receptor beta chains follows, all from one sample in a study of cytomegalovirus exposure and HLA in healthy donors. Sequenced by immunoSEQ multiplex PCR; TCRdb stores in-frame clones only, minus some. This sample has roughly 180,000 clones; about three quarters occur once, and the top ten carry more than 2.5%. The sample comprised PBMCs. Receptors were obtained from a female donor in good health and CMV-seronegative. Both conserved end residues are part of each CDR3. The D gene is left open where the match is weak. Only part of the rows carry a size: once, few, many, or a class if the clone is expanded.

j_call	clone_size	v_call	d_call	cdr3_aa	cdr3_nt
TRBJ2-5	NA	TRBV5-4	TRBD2	CASSGGPAGAETQYF	TGTGCCAGCAGCGGGGGGCCAGCGGGAGCGGAGACCCAGTACTTC
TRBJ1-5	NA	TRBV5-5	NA	CASSLQGNQPQHF	TGTGCCAGCAGCTTACAGGGTAATCAGCCCCAGCATTTT
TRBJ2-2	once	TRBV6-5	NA	CASSYERLPPGELFF	TGTGCCAGCAGTTACGAAAGACTTCCTCCCGGGGAGCTGTTTTTT
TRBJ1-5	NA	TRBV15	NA	CATSRDHTNSNQPQHF	TGTGCCACCAGCAGAGATCATACAAATAGCAATCAGCCCCAGCATTTT
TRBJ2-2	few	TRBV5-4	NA	CASSTTGAGELFF	TGTGCCAGCAGCACTACAGGTGCCGGGGAGCTGTTTTTT
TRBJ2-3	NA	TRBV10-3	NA	CAISESITDTDTQYF	TGTGCCATCAGTGAGTCGATCACAGACACAGATACGCAGTATTTT
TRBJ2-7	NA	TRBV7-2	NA	CASSSQTGYYEQYF	TGTGCCAGCAGCTCTCAGACAGGTTACTACGAGCAGTACTTC
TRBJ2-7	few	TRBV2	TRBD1	CASNGDRGHEQYF	TGTGCCAGCAACGGGGACAGGGGTCACGAGCAGTACTTC
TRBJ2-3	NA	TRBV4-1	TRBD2	CASSPSRLAGGRSTDTQYF	TGCGCCAGCAGCCCGTCACGACTAGCGGGGGGGCGGAGCACAGATACGCAGTATTTT
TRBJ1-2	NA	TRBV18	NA	CASSPEQGRGYTF	TGTGCCAGCTCACCCGAACAGGGAAGAGGCTACACCTTC
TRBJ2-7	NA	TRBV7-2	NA	CASSPTGRGDYEQYF	TGTGCCAGCAGCCCCACCGGCAGGGGAGACTACGAGCAGTACTTC
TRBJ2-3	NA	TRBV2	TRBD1	CASRHRQGQDTDTQYF	TGTGCCAGCAGGCATAGACAGGGGCAGGACACAGATACGCAGTATTTT
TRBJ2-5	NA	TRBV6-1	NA	CASSEARAQETQYF	TGTGCCAGCAGTGAAGCGAGGGCCCAAGAGACCCAGTACTTC
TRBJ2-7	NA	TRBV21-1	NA	CASSKREDSVYEQYF	TGTGCCAGCAGCAAACGGGAGGACAGCGTCTACGAGCAGTACTTC
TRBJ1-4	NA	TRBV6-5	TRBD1	CASSYSGTGSEKLFF	TGTGCCAGCAGTTACTCCGGGACAGGGTCTGAAAAACTGTTTTTT
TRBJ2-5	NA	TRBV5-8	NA	CASLGREQYF	TGTGCCAGCCTGGGACGGGAGCAGTACTTC
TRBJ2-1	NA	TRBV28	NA	CASSFRARGNEQFF	TGTGCCAGCAGTTTTCGGGCTCGGGGGAATGAGCAGTTCTTC
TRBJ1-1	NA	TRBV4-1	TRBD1	CASSRETGRTFF	TGCGCCAGCAGCCGAGAGACAGGGAGAACTTTCTTT
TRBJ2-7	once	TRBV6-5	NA	CASLKGGASSEQYF	TGTGCCAGCCTTAAGGGGGGGGCCTCCTCCGAGCAGTACTTC
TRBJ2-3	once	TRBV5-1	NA	CASSLEEATQYF	TGCGCCAGCAGTTTGGAGGAGGCTACGCAGTATTTT
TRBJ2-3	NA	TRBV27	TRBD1	CASSFEGARDTQYF	TGTGCCAGCAGTTTCGAGGGGGCGCGAGATACGCAGTATTTT
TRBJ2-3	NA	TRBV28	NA	CASSLGPSRDLSTDTQYF	TGTGCCAGCAGTTTAGGCCCCTCGCGGGACCTTAGCACAGATACGCAGTATTTT
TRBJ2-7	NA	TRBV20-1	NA	CSAWEDRNQYF	TGCAGTGCTTGGGAGGACAGGAACCAGTACTTC
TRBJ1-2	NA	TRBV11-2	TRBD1	CASSPTGGGDGYTF	TGTGCCAGCAGTCCAACAGGGGGGGGCGATGGCTACACCTTC
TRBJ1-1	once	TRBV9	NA	CASSPPGVAEAFF	TGTGCCAGCAGCCCCCCAGGGGTCGCTGAAGCTTTCTTT
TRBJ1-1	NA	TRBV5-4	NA	CASSLGRDEAFF	TGTGCCAGCAGCCTTGGACGGGATGAAGCTTTCTTT
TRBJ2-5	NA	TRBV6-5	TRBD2	CASRLAAIQETQYF	TGTGCCAGCAGACTAGCGGCTATCCAAGAGACCCAGTACTTC
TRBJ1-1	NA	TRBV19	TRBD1	CASSAPDRGRTEAFF	TGTGCCAGTAGCGCTCCGGACAGGGGAAGGACTGAAGCTTTCTTT
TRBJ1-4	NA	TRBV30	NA	CAWSPGESTNEKLFF	TGTGCCTGGAGTCCAGGGGAGTCAACTAATGAAAAACTGTTTTTT